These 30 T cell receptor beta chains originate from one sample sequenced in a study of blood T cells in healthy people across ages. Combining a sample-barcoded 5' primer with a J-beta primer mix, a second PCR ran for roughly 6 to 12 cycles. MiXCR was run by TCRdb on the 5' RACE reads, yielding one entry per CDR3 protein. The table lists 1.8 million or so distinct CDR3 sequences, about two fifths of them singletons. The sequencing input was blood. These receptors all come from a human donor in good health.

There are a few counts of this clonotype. The CDR3 loop reads CASSSTGTSPDTQYF. Here the CDR3 DNA reads TGTGCCAGCAGCTCGACCGGGACTTCCCCGGATACGCAGTATTTT. The chain has TRBV7-9 and TRBJ2-3; TRBD2 is a possible D gene (6 bases). From germline, CDR1 is SEHNR and CDR2 FQNEAQ (reference sequence). The CDR3 spans 15 residues. Trimming cost V 4 bases and J 6 bases, with 17 bases left between them.

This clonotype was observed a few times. The chain's CDR3 is CSVGFMGDEAFF. In DNA form, the CDR3 reads TGCAGCGTTGGCTTTATGGGAGATGAAGCTTTCTTT. The chain employs TRBV29-1 and TRBJ1-1; D gene ambiguous. The CDR3 is 12 residues long. Trimming removed 4 bases from V and 7 bases from J, with 13 bases in between. The germline V gene has CDR1 SQVTM and CDR2 ANQGSEA.

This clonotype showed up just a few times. CDR3 nucleotides: TGTGCCAGCAGCTTGGACTGGAGAGAGACCCAGTACTTC. It yields the protein CASSLDWRETQYF. The J gene is TRBJ2-5, the V gene TRBV7-2; possibly TRBD2 for D (5 bases). This CDR3 region has 13 residues. Germline V CDR1 and CDR2: SGHTA, FQGNSA. V was pared by 3 bases and J by 4 bases, with 9 bases between.

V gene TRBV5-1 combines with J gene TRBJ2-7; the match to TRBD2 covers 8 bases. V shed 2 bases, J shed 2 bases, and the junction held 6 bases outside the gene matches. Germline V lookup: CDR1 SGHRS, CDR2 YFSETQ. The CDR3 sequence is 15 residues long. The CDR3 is CASSFEERGTYEQYF. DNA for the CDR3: TGCGCCAGCAGCTTTGAGGAGCGGGGGACCTACGAGCAGTACTTC.

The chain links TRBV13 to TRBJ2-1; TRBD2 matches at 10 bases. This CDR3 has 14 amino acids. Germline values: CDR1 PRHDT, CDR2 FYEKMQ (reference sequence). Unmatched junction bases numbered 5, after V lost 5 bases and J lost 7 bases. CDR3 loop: CASSIAGGLNEQFF. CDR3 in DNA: TGTGCCAGCAGCATAGCGGGGGGCCTTAATGAGCAGTTCTTC.

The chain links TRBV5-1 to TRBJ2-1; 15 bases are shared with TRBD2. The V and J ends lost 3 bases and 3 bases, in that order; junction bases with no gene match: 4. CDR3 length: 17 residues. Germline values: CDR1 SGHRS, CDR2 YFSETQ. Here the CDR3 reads CASSWGLAGGRYNEQFF. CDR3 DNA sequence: TGCGCCAGCAGCTGGGGACTAGCGGGGGGACGCTACAATGAGCAGTTCTTC.

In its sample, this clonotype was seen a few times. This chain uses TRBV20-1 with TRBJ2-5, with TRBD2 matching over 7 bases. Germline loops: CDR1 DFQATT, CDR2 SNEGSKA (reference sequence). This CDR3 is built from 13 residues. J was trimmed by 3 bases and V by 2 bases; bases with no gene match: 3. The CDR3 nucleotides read TGCAGTGCTAGAAAGGCGGGGGAAGAGACCCAGTACTTC. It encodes CSARKAGEETQYF.

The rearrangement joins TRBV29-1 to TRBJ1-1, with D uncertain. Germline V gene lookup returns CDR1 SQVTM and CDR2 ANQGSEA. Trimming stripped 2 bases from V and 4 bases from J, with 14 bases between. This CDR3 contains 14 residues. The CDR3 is CSVESPSGLTEAFF. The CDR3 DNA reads TGCAGCGTTGAAAGCCCCTCCGGGCTCACTGAAGCTTTCTTT.

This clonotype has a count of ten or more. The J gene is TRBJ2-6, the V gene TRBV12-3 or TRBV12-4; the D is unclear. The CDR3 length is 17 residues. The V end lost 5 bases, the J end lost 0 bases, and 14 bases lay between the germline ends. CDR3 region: CASSPLFGSSGANVLTF. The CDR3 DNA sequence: TGTGCCAGCAGTCCGCTCTTCGGGTCCTCTGGGGCCAACGTCCTGACTTTC.

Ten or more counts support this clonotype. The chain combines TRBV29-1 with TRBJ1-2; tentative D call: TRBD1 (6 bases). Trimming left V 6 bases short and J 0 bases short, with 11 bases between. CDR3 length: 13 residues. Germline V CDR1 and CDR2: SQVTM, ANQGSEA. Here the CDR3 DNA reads TGCAGCGTGGAGACAGGAGCTAACTATGGCTACACCTTC. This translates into CSVETGANYGYTF.

This CDR3 reads CASGLWGTDNNEQFF. Here the CDR3 DNA reads TGTGCCAGCGGGTTGTGGGGGACGGACAACAATGAGCAGTTCTTC. The rearrangement links TRBV28 to TRBJ2-1; perhaps D is TRBD1 or TRBD2 (5 bases each). CDR3 length: 15 amino acids. The germline gives CDR1 MDHEN, CDR2 SYDVKM. V lost 8 bases and J 5 bases, leaving 19 bases between the germline ends.

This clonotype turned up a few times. The CDR3 protein is CASSTQRGGPYEQYF. Here the CDR3 DNA reads TGTGCCAGCAGCACTCAGCGGGGGGGCCCCTACGAGCAGTACTTC. This sequence joins TRBV7-2 and TRBJ2-7; 10 bases match TRBD2. Germline V gene lookup returns CDR1 SGHTA and CDR2 FQGNSA. Trimming at V came to 5 bases and at J to 2 bases, leaving 6 bases not matched to a gene. CDR3 length equals 15 residues.

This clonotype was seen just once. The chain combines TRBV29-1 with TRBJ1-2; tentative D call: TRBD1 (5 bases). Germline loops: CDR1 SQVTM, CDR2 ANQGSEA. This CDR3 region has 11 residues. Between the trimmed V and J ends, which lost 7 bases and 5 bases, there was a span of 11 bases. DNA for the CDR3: TGCAGCGGGACAACCTCTTATGGCTACACCTTC. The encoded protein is CSGTTSYGYTF.

CDR3: CASSQSTSNTGELFF. The CDR3 nucleotides read TGCGCCAGCAGCCAATCCACCTCGAACACCGGGGAGCTGTTTTTT. J is TRBJ2-2 and V is TRBV4-3; unclear D gene. V lost 2 bases and J lost 0, with 7 bases in between. The length of the CDR3 is 15 residues. CDR1 is LGHNA, CDR2 YSLEER, per germline.

CDR3 amino acids: CASTVRGLANEKLFF. In DNA, the CDR3 is TGTGCCAGCACCGTTCGGGGGCTAGCTAATGAAAAACTGTTTTTT. V and J are TRBV27 and TRBJ1-4, with TRBD1 as a possible D gene (6 bases). The CDR3 contains 15 residues. The germline CDR1 and CDR2 sequences are MNHEY and SMNVEV (reference sequence). V lost 7 bases and J lost 3, with 15 bases in between.

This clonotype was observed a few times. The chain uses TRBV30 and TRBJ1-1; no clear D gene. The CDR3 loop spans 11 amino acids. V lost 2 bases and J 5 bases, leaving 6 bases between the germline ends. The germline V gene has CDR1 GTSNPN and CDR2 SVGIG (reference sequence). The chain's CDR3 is CAWSPRTEAFF. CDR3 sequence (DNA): TGTGCCTGGAGTCCCCGAACTGAAGCTTTCTTT.

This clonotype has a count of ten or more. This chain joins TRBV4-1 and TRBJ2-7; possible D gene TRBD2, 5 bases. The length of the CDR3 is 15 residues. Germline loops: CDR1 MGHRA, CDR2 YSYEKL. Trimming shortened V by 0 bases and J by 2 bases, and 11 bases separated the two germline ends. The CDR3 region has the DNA TGCGCCAGCAGCCAAGAAGGACTTCCAGCCTACGAGCAGTACTTC. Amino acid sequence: CASSQEGLPAYEQYF.

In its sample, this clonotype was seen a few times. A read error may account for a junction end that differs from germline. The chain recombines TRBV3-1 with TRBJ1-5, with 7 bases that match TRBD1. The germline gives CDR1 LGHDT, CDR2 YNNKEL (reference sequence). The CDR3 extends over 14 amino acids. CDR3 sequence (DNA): TGTGCCAGCAGTCAAGACAGGGACAATCAGCCCCAGCATTTT. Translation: CASSQDRDNQPQHF.

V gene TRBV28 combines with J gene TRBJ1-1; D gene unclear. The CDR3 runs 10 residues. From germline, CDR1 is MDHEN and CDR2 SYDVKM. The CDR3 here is CVVRGLVAFF. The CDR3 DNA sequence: TGTGTTGTCCGTGGGCTTGTAGCTTTCTTT.

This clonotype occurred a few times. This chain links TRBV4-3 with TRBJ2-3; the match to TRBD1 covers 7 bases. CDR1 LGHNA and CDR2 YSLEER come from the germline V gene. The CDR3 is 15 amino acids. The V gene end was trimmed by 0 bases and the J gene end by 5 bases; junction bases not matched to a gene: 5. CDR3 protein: CASSQDWTGGDTQYF. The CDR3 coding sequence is TGCGCCAGCAGCCAAGATTGGACAGGCGGAGATACGCAGTATTTT.

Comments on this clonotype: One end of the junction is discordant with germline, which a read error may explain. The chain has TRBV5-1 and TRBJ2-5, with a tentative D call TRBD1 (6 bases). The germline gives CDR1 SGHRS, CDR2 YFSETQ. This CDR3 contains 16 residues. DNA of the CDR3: TGCGCCAGCAGCTTGTTACCCACGGGACAAGGAGAGATCCAGTACTTC. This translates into CASSLLPTGQGEIQYF.

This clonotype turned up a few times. The CDR3: CASSLELAGFNEQFF. The CDR3 region has the DNA TGCGCCAGCAGCTTGGAACTAGCGGGGTTCAATGAGCAGTTCTTC. The gene calls are TRBV5-1 and TRBJ2-1, with 10 bases identical to TRBD2. The CDR3 sequence is 15 residues long. The germline gives CDR1 SGHRS, CDR2 YFSETQ. The trim removed 0 bases at V and 6 bases at J, leaving 3 bases unmatched.

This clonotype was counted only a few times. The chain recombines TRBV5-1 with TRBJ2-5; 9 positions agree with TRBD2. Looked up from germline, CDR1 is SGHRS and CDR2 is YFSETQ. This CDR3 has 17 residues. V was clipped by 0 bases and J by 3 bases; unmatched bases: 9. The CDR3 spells CASSLVVGAGGKETQYF. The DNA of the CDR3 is TGCGCCAGCAGCTTGGTAGTCGGAGCGGGGGGAAAAGAGACCCAGTACTTC.

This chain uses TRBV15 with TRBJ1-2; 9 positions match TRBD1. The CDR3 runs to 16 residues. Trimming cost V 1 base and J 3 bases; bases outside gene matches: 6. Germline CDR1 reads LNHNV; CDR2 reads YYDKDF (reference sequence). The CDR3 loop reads CATSRGTGVRDYGYTF. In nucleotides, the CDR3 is TGTGCCACCAGCAGAGGGACAGGGGTACGGGACTATGGCTACACCTTC.

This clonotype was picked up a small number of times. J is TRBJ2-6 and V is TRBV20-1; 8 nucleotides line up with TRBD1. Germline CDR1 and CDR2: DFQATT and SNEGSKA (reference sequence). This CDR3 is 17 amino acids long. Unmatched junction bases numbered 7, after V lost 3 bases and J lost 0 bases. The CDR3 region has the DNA TGCAGTGCTAGTTCGGGACAGGCGGGCTCTGGGGCCAACGTCCTGACTTTC. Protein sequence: CSASSGQAGSGANVLTF.

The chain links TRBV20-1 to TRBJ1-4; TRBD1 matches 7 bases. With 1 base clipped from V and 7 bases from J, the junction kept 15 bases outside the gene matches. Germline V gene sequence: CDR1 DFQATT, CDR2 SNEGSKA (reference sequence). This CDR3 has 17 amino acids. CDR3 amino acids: CSARASPTGVSSEKLFF. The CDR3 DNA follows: TGCAGTGCTAGAGCTTCCCCTACAGGGGTATCTAGTGAAAAACTGTTTTTT.

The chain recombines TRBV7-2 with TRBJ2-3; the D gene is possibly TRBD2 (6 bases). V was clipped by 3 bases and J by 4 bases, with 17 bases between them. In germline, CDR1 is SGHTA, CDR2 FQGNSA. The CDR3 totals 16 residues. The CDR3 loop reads CASSFRAGPSADTQYF. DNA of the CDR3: TGTGCCAGCAGCTTTAGAGCGGGCCCCTCGGCAGATACGCAGTATTTT.

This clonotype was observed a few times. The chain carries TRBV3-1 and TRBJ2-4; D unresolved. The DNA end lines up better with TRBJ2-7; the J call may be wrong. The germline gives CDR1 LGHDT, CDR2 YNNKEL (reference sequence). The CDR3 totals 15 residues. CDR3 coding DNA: TGTGCCAGCAGCCTCCAGGACGCTCGCTCTTACGAGCAGTACTTC. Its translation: CASSLQDARSYEQYF.

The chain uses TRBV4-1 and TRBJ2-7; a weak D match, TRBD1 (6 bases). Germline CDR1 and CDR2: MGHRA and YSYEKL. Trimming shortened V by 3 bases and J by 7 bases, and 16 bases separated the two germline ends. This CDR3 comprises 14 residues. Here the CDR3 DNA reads TGCGCCAGCAGCCACCGGTCAGGGGCGGGTGAGCAGTACTTC. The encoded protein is CASSHRSGAGEQYF.

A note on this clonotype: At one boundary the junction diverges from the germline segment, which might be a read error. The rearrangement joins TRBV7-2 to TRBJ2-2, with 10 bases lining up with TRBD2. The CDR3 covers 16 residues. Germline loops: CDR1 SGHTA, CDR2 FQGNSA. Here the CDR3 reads CASSLWGLASTGERFF. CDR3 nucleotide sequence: TGTGCCAGCAGCTTATGGGGACTAGCGAGCACCGGGGAGCGGTTTTTT.